Listed below are T cell receptor beta chains from one sample, sequenced in a study of T cell responses to AZD1222 COVID-19 vaccine. The data were produced by immunoSEQ multiplex PCR, yet TCRdb's version contains in-frame clones alone and is incomplete. The sample shows 52,000 or so clones, more than 70% of them seen only once. This sample comprised peripheral blood, obtained on day 0 of MenACWY control vaccination. The receptors originated from an adult in good health. The CDR3 runs from the conserved cysteine through the conserved F or W. A D gene is named only where the DNA matches it firmly. The size field is filled for only some rows; it gives once, few, many or a size class.

v_gene	j_gene	d_gene	abundance	CDR3nt	CDR3aa
TRBV24-1	TRBJ1-5	NA	NA	TGTGCCACCCAGGGCAGCTTCAATCAGCCCCAGCATTTT	CATQGSFNQPQHF
TRBV27	TRBJ1-2	TRBD1	NA	TGTGCCAGCAGCTACCGACAGGGGGGTGGCTACACCTTC	CASSYRQGGGYTF
TRBV7-8	TRBJ2-1	NA	NA	TGTGCCAGCAGCCCCGCTAGAGTAAATGAGCAGTTCTTC	CASSPARVNEQFF
TRBV18	TRBJ1-5	NA	NA	TGTGCCAGCTCACCCGGGGGGATGATCAATCAGCCCCAGCATTTT	CASSPGGMINQPQHF
TRBV7-9	TRBJ2-2	TRBD1	NA	TGTGCCAGCAGGCACCAACGGGACAGATCCACCGGGGAGCTGTTTTTT	CASRHQRDRSTGELFF
TRBV25-1	TRBJ2-7	NA	NA	TGTGCCAGCAGAGATCAGGGCCTCTACGAGCAGTACTTC	CASRDQGLYEQYF
TRBV7-6	TRBJ2-2	TRBD2	NA	TGTGCCAGCAGCGCCAAACTAGGCCTAGCGGGAGGGTACACCGGGGAGCTGTTTTTT	CASSAKLGLAGGYTGELFF
TRBV7-9	TRBJ2-5	TRBD2	NA	TGTGCCAGCATCCGGGCTAGCGGGTTACAAGAGACCCAGTACTTC	CASIRASGLQETQYF
TRBV5-1	TRBJ2-7	TRBD2	NA	TGCGCCAGCAGCTCCCGCTCCGGGACTAGCGGGAGCTACGAGCAGTACTTC	CASSSRSGTSGSYEQYF
TRBV30	TRBJ2-1	TRBD2	NA	TGTGCCTGGGCCTCCCGGCGGGAGGGTGTCAACGAGGAGCAGTTCTTC	CAWASRREGVNEEQFF
TRBV7-3	TRBJ1-5	TRBD1	NA	TGTGCCAGCAGCTTAAATGGGCAGGGACAGGGGGAGGATCAGCCCCAGCATTTT	CASSLNGQGQGEDQPQHF
TRBV5-6	TRBJ2-5	TRBD2	NA	TGTGCCAGCAGCATACAGACTAGCGGGCAAGAGACCCAGTACTTC	CASSIQTSGQETQYF
TRBV19	TRBJ2-5	NA	NA	TGTGCCAGTAGTCCATACTCAACCAGCGCGCAAGAGACCCAGTACTTC	CASSPYSTSAQETQYF
TRBV11-2	TRBJ2-2	NA	NA	TGTGCCAGCAGCTCAGGGTTGAATGCCGGGGAGCTGTTTTTT	CASSSGLNAGELFF
TRBV5-6	TRBJ1-2	TRBD1	NA	TGTGCCAGCAGCCAAGGGACAGTTGGCTACACCTTC	CASSQGTVGYTF
TRBV12-3/TRBV12-4	TRBJ2-7	NA	NA	TGTGCCAGCAGCTATGCTGGGGAGCAGTACTTC	CASSYAGEQYF
TRBV6-2/TRBV6-3	TRBJ2-7	NA	NA	TGTGCCAGCAGTGCGGGTCTCCCTTACGAGCAGTACTTC	CASSAGLPYEQYF
TRBV29-1	TRBJ1-2	NA	NA	TGCAGCGTTCTAGACGGGGCTCTCTATGGCTACACCTTC	CSVLDGALYGYTF
TRBV28	TRBJ1-5	TRBD1	NA	TGTGCCAGCAGGGGACAAGGGGGCAGGGGCAATCAGCCCCAGCATTTT	CASRGQGGRGNQPQHF
TRBV3-1/TRBV3-2	TRBJ2-5	NA	NA	TGTGCCAGCAGCCTTCGGGAGACCCAGTACTTC	CASSLRETQYF
TRBV19	TRBJ1-1	NA	NA	TGTGCCAGTAGTAGCTGGCAGGGAGGGTTGGCTTTCTTT	CASSSWQGGLAFF
TRBV5-1	TRBJ2-3	TRBD2	NA	TGCGCCAGCAGCAACCGGGACAGGGTGACTAGCGGGAGAGTTAATACGCAGTATTTT	CASSNRDRVTSGRVNTQYF
TRBV7-2	TRBJ2-2	TRBD2	NA	TGTGCCAGCAGCTTAGGCCTAGCGGGGAACACCGGGGAGCTGTTTTTT	CASSLGLAGNTGELFF
TRBV3-1/TRBV3-2	TRBJ2-5	NA	NA	TGTGCCAGCAGCCAAGTGGGGATTGGGGGAGAGACCCAGTACTTC	CASSQVGIGGETQYF
TRBV5-4	TRBJ2-2	NA	NA	TGTGCCAGCAGCTTGTGGGGGCCCGGGGAGCTGTTTTTT	CASSLWGPGELFF
TRBV12-3/TRBV12-4	TRBJ2-5	TRBD2	NA	TGTGCCAGCAGCCGGGGGGACGGGGAGACCCAGTACTTC	CASSRGDGETQYF
TRBV7-8	TRBJ1-5	TRBD1	NA	TGTGCCAGCACCAGGGACAGGGCACTAAATCAGCCCCAGCATTTT	CASTRDRALNQPQHF
TRBV11-3	TRBJ1-1	NA	NA	TGTGCCAGCAGCTTAGCGGGCAGGGGCAACACTGAAGCTTTCTTT	CASSLAGRGNTEAFF
TRBV19	TRBJ2-2	NA	NA	TGTGCCAGTAGTCTAGGGGAGTCTGCCGGGGAGCTGTTTTTT	CASSLGESAGELFF
TRBV7-2	TRBJ1-1	NA	few	TGTGCCAGCAGCTCGGAGGCCGTCACTGAAGCTTTCTTT	CASSSEAVTEAFF
TRBV15	TRBJ2-1	TRBD1	NA	TGTGCCACCAGCAGGGACCGGGACAGTACCTACAATGAGCAGTTCTTC	CATSRDRDSTYNEQFF
TRBV5-1	TRBJ2-3	NA	NA	TGCGCCAGCAGCTTGGCGGGCTCTTTACCAGATACGCAGTATTTT	CASSLAGSLPDTQYF
TRBV7-9	TRBJ1-1	NA	few	TGTGCCAGCAGATACCTAGGGGACACTGAAGCTTTCTTT	CASRYLGDTEAFF
TRBV18	TRBJ2-2	TRBD1	once	TGTGCCAGCTCACAGGACAGGAAGAACACCGGGGAGCTGTTTTTT	CASSQDRKNTGELFF
TRBV19	TRBJ1-4	NA	NA	TGTGCCAGTAGTAGTTGGGAGGCTGAAAAACTGTTTTTT	CASSSWEAEKLFF
TRBV28	TRBJ2-1	TRBD2	NA	TGTGCCAGCAGTCCGAGCGGGAGGGGGGGCAATGAGCAGTTCTTC	CASSPSGRGGNEQFF
TRBV11-2	TRBJ2-7	TRBD2	NA	TGTGCCAGCAGTCGTGGGCGGGAGTCTCACGAGCAGTACTTC	CASSRGRESHEQYF
TRBV5-1	TRBJ2-3	NA	NA	TGCGCCAGCAGCTTGGAGCAGACCACAGATACGCAGTATTTT	CASSLEQTTDTQYF
TRBV6-5	TRBJ2-7	NA	NA	TGTGCCAGCAGGGGGAACCCCCCTAGCTCCTACGAGCAGTACTTC	CASRGNPPSSYEQYF
TRBV7-9	TRBJ1-1	NA	NA	TGTGCCAGCAGCTTAGATTGGAGGACGAACACTGAAGCTTTCTTT	CASSLDWRTNTEAFF
TRBV19	TRBJ1-5	NA	NA	TGTGCCAGTACGGGGGTTGGTAGCAATCAGCCCCAGCATTTT	CASTGVGSNQPQHF
TRBV5-1	TRBJ1-1	NA	NA	TGCGCCAGCAGCTTGGACGGGGCGATGAACACTGAAGCTTTCTTT	CASSLDGAMNTEAFF
TRBV7-9	TRBJ2-5	TRBD1	few	TGTGCCAGCAGCCATTCGGACAGGGGACCCCAAGAGACCCAGTACTTC	CASSHSDRGPQETQYF
TRBV5-4	TRBJ1-1	NA	NA	TGTGCCAGCAGCCCGACCGGCGGGACCGAGGGCATGAACACTGAAGCTTTCTTT	CASSPTGGTEGMNTEAFF
TRBV7-9	TRBJ2-2	NA	NA	TGTGCCAGCAGCTTCTATAACTTTATGGGGGACCAAGCCGGGGAGCTGTTTTTT	CASSFYNFMGDQAGELFF
TRBV19	TRBJ1-3	TRBD1	NA	TGTGCCAGTAGTGACGCGGGACAGCCCTTCTCTGGAAACACCATATATTTT	CASSDAGQPFSGNTIYF
TRBV28	TRBJ1-2	NA	NA	TGTGCCAGCAGGCCGGGACTCCCGGGCGGGGGCTACACCTTC	CASRPGLPGGGYTF
TRBV28	TRBJ2-3	NA	NA	TGTGCCAGCAGTTCGTACACAGATACGCAGTATTTT	CASSSYTDTQYF
TRBV19	TRBJ1-2	TRBD1	NA	TGTGCCAGTAGACTCGCCGGGACAGGGGGCGCAAGCTATGGCTACACCTTC	CASRLAGTGGASYGYTF
TRBV5-5	TRBJ1-5	NA	NA	TGTGCCAGCAGCTTAGACCCCGGGTCCCTCAATCAGCCCCAGCATTTT	CASSLDPGSLNQPQHF
TRBV5-6	TRBJ2-4	NA	NA	TGTGCCAGCAGCTGGGGCTGGGGGGTAGCCAAAAACATTCAGTACTTC	CASSWGWGVAKNIQYF
TRBV19	TRBJ1-2	NA	NA	TGTGCCAGTAGTGCCAGGACGGCAAACTATGGCTACACCTTC	CASSARTANYGYTF
TRBV27	TRBJ2-1	NA	NA	TGTGCCAGCAGTTTTCGACGGGGAACCTACAATGAGCAGTTCTTC	CASSFRRGTYNEQFF
TRBV7-2	TRBJ1-2	TRBD1	NA	TGTGCCAGCAGCTTCGGGACAGGGGGGGGTGGCTACACCTTC	CASSFGTGGGGYTF
TRBV4-1	TRBJ2-7	NA	NA	TGCGCCAGCAGCCTCTTTGAGGGGACAAGCTCCTACGAGCAGTACTTC	CASSLFEGTSSYEQYF
TRBV2	TRBJ1-1	NA	NA	TGTGCCAGCATGGGATTACTCAGCCGGGGCACTGAAGCTTTCTTT	CASMGLLSRGTEAFF